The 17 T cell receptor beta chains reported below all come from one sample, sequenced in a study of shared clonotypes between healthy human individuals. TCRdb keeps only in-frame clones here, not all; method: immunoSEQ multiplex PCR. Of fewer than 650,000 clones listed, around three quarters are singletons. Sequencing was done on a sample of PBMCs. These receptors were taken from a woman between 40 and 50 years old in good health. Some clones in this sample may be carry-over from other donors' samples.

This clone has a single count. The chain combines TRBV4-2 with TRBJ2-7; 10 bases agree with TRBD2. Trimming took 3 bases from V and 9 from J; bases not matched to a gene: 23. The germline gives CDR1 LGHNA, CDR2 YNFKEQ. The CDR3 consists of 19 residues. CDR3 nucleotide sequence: TGTGCCAGCAGCCATCCACTTAGCGGGAGGACCGAAAATTGGAGGGTGCAGTACTTC. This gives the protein CASSHPLSGRTENWRVQYF.

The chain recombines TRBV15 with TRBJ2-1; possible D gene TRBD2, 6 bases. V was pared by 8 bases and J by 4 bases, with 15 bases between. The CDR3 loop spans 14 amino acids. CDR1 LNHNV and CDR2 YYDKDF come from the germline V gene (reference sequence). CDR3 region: CATEDYPLYNEQFF. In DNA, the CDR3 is TGTGCCACCGAGGACTATCCGCTTTACAATGAGCAGTTCTTC.

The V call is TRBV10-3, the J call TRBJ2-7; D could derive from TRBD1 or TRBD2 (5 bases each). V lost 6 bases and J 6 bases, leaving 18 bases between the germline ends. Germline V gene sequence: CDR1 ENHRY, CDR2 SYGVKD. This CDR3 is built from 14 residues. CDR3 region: CAISAGTRLTEQYF. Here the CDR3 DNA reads TGTGCCATCAGCGCCGGGACCAGGCTGACCGAGCAGTACTTC.

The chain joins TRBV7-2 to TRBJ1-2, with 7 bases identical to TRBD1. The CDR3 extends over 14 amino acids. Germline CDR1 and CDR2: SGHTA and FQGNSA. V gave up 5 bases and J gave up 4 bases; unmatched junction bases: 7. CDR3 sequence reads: CASSTRAGGYGYTF. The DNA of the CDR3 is TGTGCCAGCAGCACCCGGGCAGGGGGCTATGGCTACACCTTC.

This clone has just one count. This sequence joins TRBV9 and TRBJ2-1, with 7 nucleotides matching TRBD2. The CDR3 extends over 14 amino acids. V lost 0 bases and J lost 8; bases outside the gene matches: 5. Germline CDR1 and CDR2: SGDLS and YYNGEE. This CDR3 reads CASSVGGGSDEQFF. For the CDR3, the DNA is TGTGCCAGCAGCGTAGGTGGCGGGAGCGATGAGCAGTTCTTC.

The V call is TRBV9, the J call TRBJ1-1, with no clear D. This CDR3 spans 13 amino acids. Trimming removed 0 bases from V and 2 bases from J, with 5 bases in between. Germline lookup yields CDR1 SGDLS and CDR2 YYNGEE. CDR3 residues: CASSVDTNTEAFF. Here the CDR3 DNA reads TGTGCCAGCAGCGTAGATACTAACACTGAAGCTTTCTTT.

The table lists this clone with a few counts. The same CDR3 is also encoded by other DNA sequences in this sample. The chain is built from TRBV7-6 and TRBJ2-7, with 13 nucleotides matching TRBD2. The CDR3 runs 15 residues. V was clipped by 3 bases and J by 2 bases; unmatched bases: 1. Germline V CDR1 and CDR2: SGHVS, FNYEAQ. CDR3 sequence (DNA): TGTGCCAGCAGCTTGGGGACTAGCGGGACCTACGAGCAGTACTTC. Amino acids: CASSLGTSGTYEQYF.

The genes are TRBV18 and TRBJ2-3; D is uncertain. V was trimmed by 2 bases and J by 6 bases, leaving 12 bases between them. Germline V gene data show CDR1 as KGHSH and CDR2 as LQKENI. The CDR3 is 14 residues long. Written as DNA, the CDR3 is TGTGCCAGCTCACCAGGGATTCGACCGGATACGCAGTATTTT. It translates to CASSPGIRPDTQYF.

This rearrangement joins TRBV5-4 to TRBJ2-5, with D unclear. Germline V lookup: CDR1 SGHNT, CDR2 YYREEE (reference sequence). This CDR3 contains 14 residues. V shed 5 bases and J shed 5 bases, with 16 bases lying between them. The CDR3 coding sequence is TGTGCCAGCAGTCGTCTACAAGTCCGGGAGACCCAGTACTTC. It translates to CASSRLQVRETQYF.

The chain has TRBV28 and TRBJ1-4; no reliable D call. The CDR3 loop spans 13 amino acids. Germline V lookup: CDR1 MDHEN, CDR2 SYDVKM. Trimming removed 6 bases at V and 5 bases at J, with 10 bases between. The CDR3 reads CASSLGRNEKLFF. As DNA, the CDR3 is TGTGCCAGCAGCCTAGGAAGGAATGAAAAACTGTTTTTT. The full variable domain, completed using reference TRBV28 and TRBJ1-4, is DVKVTQSSRYLVKRTGEKVFLECVQDMDHENMFWYRQDPGLGLRLIYFSYDVKMKEKGDIPEGYSVSREKKERFSLILESASTNQTSMYLCASSLGRNEKLFFGSGTQLSVL.

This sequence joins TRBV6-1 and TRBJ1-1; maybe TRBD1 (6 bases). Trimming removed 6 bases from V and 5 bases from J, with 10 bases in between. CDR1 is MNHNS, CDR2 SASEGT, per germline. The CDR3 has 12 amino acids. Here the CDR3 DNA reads TGTGCCAGCAGGCACAGGGAAACTGAAGCTTTCTTT. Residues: CASRHRETEAFF.

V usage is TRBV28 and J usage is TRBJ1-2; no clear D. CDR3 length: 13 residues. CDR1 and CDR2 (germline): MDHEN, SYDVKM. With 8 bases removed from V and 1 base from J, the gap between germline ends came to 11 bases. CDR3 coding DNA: TGTGCCAGCCGTCTGGCGAATAACTATGGCTACACCTTC. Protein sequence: CASRLANNYGYTF.

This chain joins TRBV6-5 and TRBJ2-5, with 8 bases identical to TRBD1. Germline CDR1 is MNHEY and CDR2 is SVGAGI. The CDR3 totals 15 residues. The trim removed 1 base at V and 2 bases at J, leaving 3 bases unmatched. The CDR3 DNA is TGTGCCAGCAGTTACTTGGACAGGGCACAAGAGACCCAGTACTTC. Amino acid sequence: CASSYLDRAQETQYF.

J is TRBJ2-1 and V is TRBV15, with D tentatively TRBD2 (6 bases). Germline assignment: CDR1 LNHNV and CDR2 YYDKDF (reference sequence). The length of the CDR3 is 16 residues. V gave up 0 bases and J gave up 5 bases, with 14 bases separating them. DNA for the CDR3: TGTGCCACCAGCAGAGAGAGCGGAGGGGTAAACAATGAGCAGTTCTTC. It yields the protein CATSRESGGVNNEQFF.

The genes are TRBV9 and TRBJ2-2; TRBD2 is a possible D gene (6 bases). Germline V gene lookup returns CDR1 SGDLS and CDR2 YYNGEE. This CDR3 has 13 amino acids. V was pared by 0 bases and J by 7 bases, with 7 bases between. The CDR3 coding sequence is TGTGCCAGCAGCGTAGTCGGGGGCGGGGAGCTGTTTTTT. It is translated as CASSVVGGGELFF.

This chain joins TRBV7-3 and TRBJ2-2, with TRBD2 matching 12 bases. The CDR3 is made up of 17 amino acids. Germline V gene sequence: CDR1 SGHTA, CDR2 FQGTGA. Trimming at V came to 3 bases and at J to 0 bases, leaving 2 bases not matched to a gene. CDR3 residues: CASSLGLAGTNTGELFF. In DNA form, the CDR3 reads TGTGCCAGCAGCTTGGGACTAGCGGGCACGAACACCGGGGAGCTGTTTTTT.

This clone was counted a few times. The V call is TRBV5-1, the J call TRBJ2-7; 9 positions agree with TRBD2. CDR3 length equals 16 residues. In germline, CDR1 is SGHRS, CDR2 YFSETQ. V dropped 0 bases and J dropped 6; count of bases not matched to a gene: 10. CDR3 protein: CASSLGLAGELAEQYF. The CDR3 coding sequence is TGCGCCAGCAGCTTGGGGTTAGCGGGAGAATTGGCCGAGCAGTACTTC.